This entry is about one TCR beta chain. What antigen it recognizes has not been identified. It has no much larger one-base neighbor in the sample; base qualities were not kept. The data originate from a study of blood T cell repertoires in COVID-19 (dated by TCRdb to 2020 to 2021). With regard to the full study: Samples from collaborators originated in the United States, Italy and Spain and spanned both the acute and convalescent phases of COVID-19. A freely available public database, intended as a resource for researchers studying the immune response to SARS-CoV-2, is where the repertoires were released. Samples were obtained from the ongoing ImmuneRACE study (first 160 participants) and from about 1,300 subjects provided by 6 global collaborators. HLA class I and class II types, where available, came from metadata supplied by the sample provider rather than from assay-based typing. The prospective study material was composed of cDNA or gDNA derived from T cells, B-cell-depleted T cells, or PBMCs. Subjects who had been exposed to COVID-19, were actively infected with it, or had recovered from it provided the deeply sampled blood TCRbeta repertoires that made up the dataset. A de-identified subject ID, COVID-19 status, age in years and sex were almost always included in the sample metadata. On the study overall, not on this receptor specifically: How much clinical and demographic metadata was included differed by source and by participant, and the metadata was provided uncurated.

CDR1 and CDR2, per the germline V gene, are SGHTA and FQGNSA. V lost 4 bases and J lost 5 bases, and the count of bases not matched to a germline gene is 6. From its cysteine to its phenylalanine, the CDR3 spans 15 amino acids. The CDR3 DNA has 45 bases and is translated from base 1. TCRbeta CDR3 regions were amplified from genomic DNA by means of the immunoSEQ Assay, a bias-controlled multiplex PCR. Per the authors' processing: Nucleated cell counts per sample were estimated from amplification of reference gene primers within the assay. To quantify the absolute abundance of each unique TCRbeta CDR3 rearrangement, sequence reads were collapsed and filtered. For each sample, productive Simpson clonality was calculated as the square root of Simpson's diversity index across productive rearrangements. TCRdb holds this immuneACCESS table with in-frame rearrangements only. Some clones are missing; in checked studies, unresolved V genes explain under half, and the rest has no known cause. V and J calls and clone size are those listed in that table; D and trimming were worked out from the DNA. Recorded for this sample are around 180,000 clones; 70% to 90% of them occurred a single time. The ten largest account for over 2.5% of the sample.

The collaborating institutions used their own protocols to collect whole blood in K2EDTA tubes. For TCRbeta analysis, collaborators shipped samples as frozen whole blood, isolated PBMCs, or DNA extracted from either of those sample types. Sequenced material: peripheral blood. This receptor chain uses TRBV7-2 and TRBJ2-1; TRBD1 fits 9 bases in the junction. The receptor was isolated from a man aged 55 to 70 with acute or convalescent COVID-19. The CDR3 here reads CASSSDRGGNNEQFF. The nucleotides read TGTGCCAGCAGCTCGGACAGGGGAGGAAACAATGAGCAGTTCTTC. Here the CDR3 is joined to the reference TRBV7-2 and TRBJ2-1 genes, and the full variable domain is: GAGVSQSPSNKVTEKGKDVELRCDPISGHTALYWYRQSLGQGLEFLIYFQGNSAPDKSGLPSDRFSAERTGGSVSTLTIQRTQQEDSAVYLCASSSDRGGNNEQFFGPGTRLTVL.